This T cell receptor (beta chain) was sequenced in a study of CD8 T cells in ankylosing spondylitis. This clonotype was seen a few times. Quantitative 5'-RACE with molecular barcodes generated TCR beta libraries. From the 5' RACE reads, TCRdb called clonotypes with MiXCR, one entry per CDR3 protein. The sample includes 150,000 to 200,000 distinct CDR3 sequences, approximately 10% of them seen just once. The CDR3 consists of 15 residues. Germline V lookup: CDR1 SGHTA, CDR2 FQGNSA. V lost 5 bases and J 5 bases, leaving 17 bases between the germline ends. This chain links TRBV7-2 with TRBJ2-3; TRBD2 might be the D (7 bases). The receptor was derived from a male donor with ankylosing spondylitis or in good health (not recorded which). Sequences were obtained from blood, either unsorted or a sorted T cell fraction (not recorded which). The CDR3: CASSSGGAGGDTQYF. The CDR3 nucleotides are TGTGCCAGCAGCAGTGGGGGGGCCGGGGGAGATACGCAGTATTTT.